This T cell receptor beta chain is from a study of beta chain features in type 1 diabetes. Study observations and caveats: TCRB CDR3s from Type 1 diabetes patients were moderately but significantly shorter in all four CD4+ subsets.

Sequencing targeted expressed TCRB transcripts, as all isolated RNA had been reverse transcribed. Produced via immunoSEQ multiplex PCR; TCRdb's table is partial and in-frame only. This table has 600,000 to 700,000 clones, 13% appearing once. V lost 6 bases to trimming and J lost 5 bases, with 11 bases between them. Germline assignment: CDR1 ENHRY and CDR2 SYGVKD. The CDR3 loop spans 12 amino acids. This clone was observed a handful of times. The antigen remains unidentified. The sequence was obtained from a man in his late teens or twenties with type 1 diabetes. The sequenced sample was naive CD4+ T cells from blood. This rearrangement joins TRBV10-3 to TRBJ2-7; D perhaps matches TRBD2 (6 bases). DNA of the CDR3: TGTGCCATCAGCGGATCGGGGGACGAGCAGTACTTC. Its protein is CAISGSGDEQYF.